Listed below are T cell receptor beta chains from one sample, sequenced in a study of T cells after yellow fever vaccination. One entry per CDR3 protein, called by TCRdb with MiXCR from the 5' RACE reads. The data contain about 580,000 distinct CDR3 sequences, 17% of them singletons. The specimen comprised PBMCs, sampled 5 to 6 days after the first yellow fever vaccination. The receptors stem from a man between 18 and 29 years old who received the YFV17D yellow fever vaccine. CDR3s include the opening cysteine and the closing phenylalanine or tryptophan. A D gene is named only where the DNA matches it firmly. Size tells how often a clone was seen (once, few, many) or the class of an expanded clone, and some rows leave it out.

>NA|TRBJ2-6|TRBD1|TRBV20-1
CSADRVEDPGANVLTF
TGCAGTGCGGACAGGGTAGAAGACCCTGGGGCCAACGTCCTGACTTTC
>few|TRBJ2-2|NA|TRBV6-2/TRBV6-3
CASIVRGHSNTGELFF
TGTGCCAGCATCGTCCGGGGGCACTCGAACACCGGGGAGCTGTTTTTT
>NA|TRBJ2-3|NA|TRBV27
CASRGDEDTQYF
TGTGCCAGCAGAGGGGACGAAGATACGCAGTATTTT
>NA|TRBJ2-4|NA|TRBV4-1
CASSQGGAVKNIQYF
TGCGCCAGCAGCCAAGGGGGGGCCGTTAAAAACATTCAGTACTTC
>NA|TRBJ2-3|TRBD2|TRBV5-1
CATSGGGPDTQYF
TGCGCCACCTCCGGGGGGGGGCCAGATACGCAGTATTTT
>few|TRBJ1-2|NA|TRBV5-5
CASSADWNYGYTF
TGTGCCAGCAGCGCCGACTGGAACTATGGCTACACCTTC
>few|TRBJ2-7|NA|TRBV7-2
CASSPAGGLVVMQYF
TGTGCCAGCAGCCCAGCCGGGGGCTTGGTTGTTATGCAGTACTTC
>NA|TRBJ2-3|NA|TRBV6-1
CASRTRGASTDTQYF
TGTGCCAGCAGGACCCGGGGGGCGAGCACAGATACGCAGTATTTT
>NA|TRBJ2-2|NA|TRBV10-3
CAISQTANTGELFF
TGTGCCATCAGCCAGACAGCTAACACCGGGGAGCTGTTTTTT
>NA|TRBJ1-6|TRBD1|TRBV6-1
CASRWTGGDSPLHF
TGTGCCAGCAGATGGACAGGGGGGGATTCACCCCTCCACTTT
>once|TRBJ2-1|TRBD1|TRBV7-2
CASSRWERGLWEQFF
TGTGCCAGCAGCCGATGGGAGAGGGGGCTGTGGGAGCAGTTCTTC
>many|TRBJ2-1|NA|TRBV24-1
CAITDGSYNEQFF
TGTGCCATTACGGACGGATCCTACAATGAGCAGTTCTTC
>few|TRBJ2-5|NA|TRBV5-6
CASSLFTGGRETQYF
TGTGCCAGCAGCTTGTTCACCGGGGGGCGGGAGACCCAGTACTTC
>NA|TRBJ1-2|TRBD1|TRBV12-3/TRBV12-4
CASSLGGTGDF
TGTGCCAGCAGTTTAGGTGGGACAGGGGACTTC
>NA|TRBJ2-5|TRBD2|TRBV7-2
CASSLARGVYETQYF
TGTGCCAGCAGCTTAGCGCGGGGGGTATATGAGACCCAGTACTTC
>NA|TRBJ2-2|NA|TRBV6-6
CASSYAGRGELFF
TGTGCCAGCAGTTACGCTGGACGCGGGGAGCTGTTTTTT
>NA|TRBJ1-2|NA|TRBV5-1
CASSLVQRADGYTF
TGCGCCAGCAGCTTGGTACAGAGGGCTGATGGCTACACCTTC
>NA|TRBJ1-6|NA|TRBV6-5
CASSYRLGLGSPLHF
TGTGCCAGCAGTTACCGGCTTGGGTTGGGTTCACCCCTCCACTTT
>NA|TRBJ2-1|TRBD2|TRBV16
CASTPAGSSYNEQFF
TGTGCCAGCACTCCAGCGGGGAGCTCCTACAATGAGCAGTTCTTC
>few|TRBJ1-5|NA|TRBV7-9
CASTLGGYNQPQHF
TGTGCCAGCACCCTAGGGGGGTACAATCAGCCCCAGCATTTT
>few|TRBJ2-1|NA|TRBV20-1
CSARGGEGMFLEQFF
TGCAGTGCTAGAGGAGGGGAAGGGATGTTTTTGGAGCAGTTCTTC
>NA|TRBJ1-6|NA|TRBV7-8
CASSTSRAANSPLHF
TGTGCCAGCAGCACCAGTAGGGCGGCGAATTCACCCCTCCACTTT
>many|TRBJ1-6|NA|TRBV6-1
CAGTSSASSPLHF
TGTGCCGGCACAAGCAGCGCTAGTTCACCCCTCCACTTT
>NA|TRBJ2-7|NA|TRBV3-1
CASSPPGNSYEQYF
TGTGCCAGCAGCCCTCCAGGGAACTCCTACGAGCAGTACTTC
>few|TRBJ2-3|NA|TRBV6-1
CASSPRTVPGYTQYF
TGTGCCAGCAGTCCCAGGACAGTCCCCGGGTATACGCAGTATTTT
>few|TRBJ2-1|TRBD1|TRBV12-3/TRBV12-4
CASSFRQGKLDEQFF
TGTGCCAGCAGTTTTCGACAGGGGAAGTTGGATGAGCAGTTCTTC
>NA|TRBJ2-1|NA|TRBV24-1
CATSDLGGEQFF
TGTGCCACCAGTGATTTGGGCGGTGAGCAGTTCTTC
>NA|TRBJ2-5|NA|TRBV30
CAWRIWPATQETQYF
TGTGCCTGGAGGATTTGGCCAGCTACCCAAGAGACCCAGTACTTC
>NA|TRBJ1-5|TRBD1|TRBV19
CASSLRDRNNQPQHF
TGTGCCAGTAGTCTCCGGGACAGGAACAATCAGCCCCAGCATTTT
>once|TRBJ2-5|NA|TRBV20-1
CSARLTNYETQYF
TGCAGTGCTAGATTGACTAACTACGAGACCCAGTACTTC
>many|TRBJ1-3|NA|TRBV7-9
CASSLGDSGNTIYF
TGTGCCAGCAGCTTGGGAGACTCTGGAAACACCATATATTTT
>few|TRBJ1-1|NA|TRBV5-8
CASSFGQGRTEAFF
TGTGCCAGCAGCTTCGGGCAGGGGAGGACTGAAGCTTTCTTT
>NA|TRBJ2-1|TRBD2|TRBV12-3/TRBV12-4
CASSYTRELDNEQFF
TGTGCCAGCAGTTATACGCGGGAGCTAGACAATGAGCAGTTCTTC
>NA|TRBJ1-1|TRBD1|TRBV7-9
CASSPRVGTGAFF
TGTGCCAGCAGCCCCAGGGTCGGGACAGGAGCTTTCTTT
>NA|TRBJ1-5|NA|TRBV28
CASSLIEGSQPQHF
TGTGCCAGCAGTTTAATAGAGGGAAGTCAGCCCCAGCATTTT
>NA|TRBJ2-4|TRBD1|TRBV4-1
CASSQDLGRGLDVGAKNIQYF
TGCGCCAGCAGCCAAGATCTAGGCAGGGGGCTAGACGTCGGAGCCAAAAACATTCAGTACTTC
>NA|TRBJ1-2|NA|TRBV30
CAWSVYSGYTF
TGTGCCTGGAGTGTCTATTCCGGCTACACCTTC
>NA|TRBJ1-6|NA|TRBV5-4
CASNPVEGSPLHF
TGTGCCAGCAACCCTGTCGAAGGTTCACCCCTCCACTTT
>NA|TRBJ2-3|NA|TRBV9
CASSPSWLGGITDTQYF
TGTGCCAGCAGCCCGAGCTGGTTGGGGGGCATCACAGATACGCAGTATTTT
>many|TRBJ2-2|TRBD1|TRBV18
CASSQTGTGVTGELFF
TGTGCCAGCTCCCAGACTGGGACAGGGGTCACCGGGGAGCTGTTTTTT
>few|TRBJ2-3|TRBD2|TRBV5-1
CASSSLPGLAGGTVADTQYF
TGCGCCAGCAGTTCCCTTCCGGGACTAGCGGGGGGGACCGTGGCAGATACGCAGTATTTT